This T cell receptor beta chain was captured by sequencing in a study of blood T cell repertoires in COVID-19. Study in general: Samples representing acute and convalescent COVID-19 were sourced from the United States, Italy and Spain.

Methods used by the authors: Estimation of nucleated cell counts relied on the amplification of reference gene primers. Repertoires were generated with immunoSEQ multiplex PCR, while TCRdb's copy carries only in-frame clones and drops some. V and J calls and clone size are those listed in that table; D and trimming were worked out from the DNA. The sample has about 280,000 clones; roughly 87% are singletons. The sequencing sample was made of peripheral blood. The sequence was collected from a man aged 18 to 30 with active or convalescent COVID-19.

CDR3 in amino acids: CASSDAGLPTASPLHF. The CDR3 DNA sequence: TGTGCCAGCAGTGATGCAGGCTTACCGACCGCTTCACCCCTCCACTTT. The chain links TRBV6-1 to TRBJ1-6, with D uncertain. The CDR3 is 16 residues long. V lost 3 bases to trimming and J lost 9 bases, with 18 bases between them. Germline V gene lookup returns CDR1 MNHNS and CDR2 SASEGT.